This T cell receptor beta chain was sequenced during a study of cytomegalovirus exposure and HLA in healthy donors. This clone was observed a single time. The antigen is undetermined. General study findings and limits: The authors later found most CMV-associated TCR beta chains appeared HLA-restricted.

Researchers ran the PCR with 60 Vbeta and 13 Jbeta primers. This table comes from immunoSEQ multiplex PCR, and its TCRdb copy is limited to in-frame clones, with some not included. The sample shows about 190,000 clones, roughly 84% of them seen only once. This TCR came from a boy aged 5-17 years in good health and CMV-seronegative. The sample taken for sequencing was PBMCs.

CDR3 protein: CASSPMDREYEQYF. The DNA of the CDR3 is TGTGCCAGCAGCCCAATGGACAGGGAGTACGAGCAGTACTTC. J is TRBJ2-7 and V is TRBV11-1, with 8 bases that match TRBD1. The junction had 7 bases not matched to a gene; V was cut back by 5 bases and J by 4 bases. Germline lookup yields CDR1 SGHAT and CDR2 FQDESV (reference sequence). The CDR3 consists of 14 residues.